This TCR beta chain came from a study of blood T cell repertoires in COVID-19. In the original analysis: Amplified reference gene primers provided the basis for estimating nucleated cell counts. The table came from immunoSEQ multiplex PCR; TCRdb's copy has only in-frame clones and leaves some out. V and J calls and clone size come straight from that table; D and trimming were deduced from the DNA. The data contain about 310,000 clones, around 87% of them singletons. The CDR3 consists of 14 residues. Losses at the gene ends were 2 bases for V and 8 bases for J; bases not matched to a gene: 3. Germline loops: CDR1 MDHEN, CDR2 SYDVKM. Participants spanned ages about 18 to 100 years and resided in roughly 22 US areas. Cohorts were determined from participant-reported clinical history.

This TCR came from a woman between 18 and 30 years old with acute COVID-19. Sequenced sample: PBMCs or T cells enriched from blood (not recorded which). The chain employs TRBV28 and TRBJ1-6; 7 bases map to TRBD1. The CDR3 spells CASSLDREDSPLHF. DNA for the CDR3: TGTGCCAGCAGTTTAGACAGGGAGGATTCACCCCTCCACTTT.